This T cell receptor beta chain was identified during a study of beta chain features in type 1 diabetes. Study results and caveats: The study found moderately but significantly shorter TCRB CDR3s in all four CD4+ subsets of Type 1 diabetes patients.

Expressed TCRB transcripts got sequenced, as all isolated RNA was reverse transcribed. TCRdb's table, derived via immunoSEQ multiplex PCR, lists solely in-frame clones and lacks some. The data hold some 640,000 clones, with around 15% observed a single time. In regard to this clone: What it binds is unknown.

The CDR3 runs to 15 residues. In germline, CDR1 is SGHTA, CDR2 FQGNSA. V was cut by 0 bases and J by 4 bases, with 12 bases left in between. The TCR was taken from a man between 18 and 29 years old with type 1 diabetes. Material for sequencing was naive CD4+ T cells from blood. This chain links TRBV7-2 with TRBJ2-5; D may be TRBD2 (5 bases). DNA for the CDR3: TGTGCCAGCAGCTTAGCACGGGGAAGCGGAGAGACCCAGTACTTC. It encodes CASSLARGSGETQYF.